These T cell receptor beta chains were read from a single sample in a study of neoadjuvant nivolumab and ipilimumab in lung cancer. Method: immunoSEQ multiplex PCR; TCRdb's copy keeps in-frame clones and lacks some. The data contain approximately 29,000 clones, 90% of them singletons. Sequenced material: peripheral blood, taken after neoadjuvant nivolumab, alone or with ipilimumab, at or shortly before surgery. These receptors were taken from an adult with non-small cell lung cancer. The CDR3 runs from the conserved cysteine through the conserved F or W. A D gene is named only where the DNA matches it firmly. A row's size may be missing; if present it is once, few, many or a size class.

J gene	D gene	CDR3 length	V gene	clone size	CDR3 protein	CDR3 DNA
TRBJ2-3	.	13	TRBV6-1	.	CATSGDSTDTQYF	TGTGCCACCTCGGGAGACAGCACAGATACGCAGTATTTT
TRBJ2-1	TRBD2	14	TRBV6-5	.	CASSYDSGGGEQFF	TGTGCCAGCAGTTACGATAGCGGGGGGGGTGAGCAGTTCTTC
TRBJ1-1	TRBD1	15	TRBV14	few	CASSQYRTGVTEAFF	TGTGCCAGCAGCCAATATCGGACAGGGGTTACTGAAGCTTTCTTT
TRBJ1-4	.	14	TRBV2	.	CASSAWDVGEKLFF	TGTGCCAGCAGCGCCTGGGACGTTGGAGAAAAACTGTTTTTT
TRBJ1-6	.	16	TRBV5-5	.	CASSLNPDARYSPLHF	TGTGCCAGCAGCCTAAACCCAGATGCTCGTTATTCACCCCTCCACTTT
TRBJ2-7	TRBD2	13	TRBV7-2	once	CASSASGAYEQYF	TGTGCCAGCAGCGCAAGCGGGGCCTACGAGCAGTACTTC
TRBJ1-1	.	14	TRBV5-1	.	CASSLAQLNTEAFF	TGCGCCAGCAGCTTGGCCCAGCTGAACACTGAAGCTTTCTTT
TRBJ2-5	.	11	TRBV5-1	.	CASKGEETQYF	TGCGCCAGCAAAGGAGAAGAGACCCAGTACTTC
TRBJ2-5	TRBD2	15	TRBV4-2	.	CASSQGASGQETQYF	TGTGCCAGCAGCCAAGGTGCTAGCGGGCAAGAGACCCAGTACTTC
TRBJ2-7	.	14	TRBV2	.	CASTLVQEPLEQYF	TGTGCCAGCACCCTCGTACAGGAGCCCCTCGAGCAGTACTTC
TRBJ1-6	TRBD1	15	TRBV29-1	.	CSGPGQGKYNSPLHF	TGCAGCGGCCCGGGACAGGGGAAATATAATTCACCCCTCCACTTT
TRBJ1-6	.	13	TRBV29-1	.	CSVRETNNSPLHF	TGCAGCGTTCGGGAGACAAATAATTCACCCCTCCACTTT
TRBJ1-1	TRBD1	15	TRBV9	.	CASTPGTAANTEAFF	TGTGCCAGCACCCCGGGGACAGCAGCGAACACTGAAGCTTTCTTT
TRBJ2-2	TRBD1	18	TRBV5-1	few	CASSFHRDRISNTGELFF	TGCGCCAGCAGCTTCCACCGGGACAGGATCTCGAACACCGGGGAGCTGTTTTTT
TRBJ2-2	.	15	TRBV14	.	CASSPDGRSAGELFF	TGTGCCAGCAGCCCCGATGGCAGGTCCGCTGGGGAGCTGTTTTTT
TRBJ1-1	.	14	TRBV7-8	.	CASSPQWPGTEAFF	TGTGCCAGCAGCCCTCAATGGCCAGGGACTGAAGCTTTCTTT
TRBJ1-2	.	13	TRBV6-1	.	CASRTDLLEGYTF	TGTGCCAGCAGAACAGACCTATTGGAGGGCTACACCTTC
TRBJ1-5	.	14	TRBV10-3	.	CAISPGDLGQPQHF	TGTGCCATCAGCCCTGGTGATCTCGGTCAGCCCCAGCATTTT
TRBJ1-1	.	13	TRBV7-9	few	CASSLDMNTEAFF	TGTGCCAGCAGCTTGGACATGAACACTGAAGCTTTCTTT
TRBJ2-7	TRBD2	12	TRBV2	few	CASRRTSVEQYF	TGTGCCAGCAGACGGACTAGTGTAGAGCAGTACTTC
TRBJ1-2	.	14	TRBV7-2	.	CASSLVSGWDGYTF	TGTGCCAGCAGCTTAGTATCAGGTTGGGATGGCTACACCTTC
TRBJ2-7	TRBD2	15	TRBV9	.	CASSVDGSGGYEQYF	TGTGCCAGCAGCGTAGACGGGAGCGGGGGTTACGAGCAGTACTTC
TRBJ1-1	.	12	TRBV2	.	CASRYTNTEAFF	TGTGCCAGCAGGTACACGAACACTGAAGCTTTCTTT
TRBJ1-1	TRBD1	15	TRBV7-9	.	CASSSGQGWNTEAFF	TGTGCCAGCAGCTCAGGACAGGGCTGGAACACTGAAGCTTTCTTT
TRBJ2-5	.	13	TRBV9	.	CASSVEHGETQYF	TGTGCCAGCAGCGTAGAACACGGCGAGACCCAGTACTTC
TRBJ2-7	TRBD2	14	TRBV10-2	.	CASSSGGSNYEQYF	TGCGCCAGCTCTAGCGGGGGCTCCAACTACGAGCAGTACTTC
TRBJ1-6	.	15	TRBV19	.	CASSGAPTGNSPLHF	TGTGCCAGTAGCGGGGCTCCTACTGGTAATTCACCCCTCCACTTT
TRBJ2-2	.	14	TRBV7-9	.	CASSLARETGELFF	TGTGCCAGCAGCTTAGCGAGGGAAACCGGGGAGCTGTTTTTT
TRBJ2-7	.	14	TRBV6-5	.	CASSYRDRTWEQYF	TGTGCCAGCAGTTACCGAGACAGAACGTGGGAGCAGTACTTC
TRBJ2-7	.	13	TRBV18	.	CASSTGLILEQYF	TGTGCCAGCTCAACGGGACTTATCCTCGAGCAGTACTTC
TRBJ2-5	.	16	TRBV11-2	few	CASSLARGTRQETQYF	TGTGCCAGCAGCTTAGCGCGGGGTACGAGGCAAGAGACCCAGTACTTC
TRBJ1-1	.	13	TRBV14	.	CASSQDMNTEAFF	TGTGCCAGCAGCCAGGATATGAACACTGAAGCTTTCTTT
TRBJ1-1	TRBD1	13	TRBV29-1	.	CSVEVNRGTEAFF	TGCAGCGTTGAAGTTAACAGGGGGACTGAAGCTTTCTTT
TRBJ1-4	.	14	TRBV6-1	.	CASSGQLKIEKLFF	TGTGCCAGCAGCGGACAGCTCAAGATTGAAAAACTGTTTTTT
TRBJ1-2	TRBD1	13	TRBV7-2	.	CASSRQGTLGYTF	TGTGCCAGCAGCCGACAGGGCACACTCGGCTACACCTTC
TRBJ1-3	TRBD1	17	TRBV11-2	.	CASSLVYGQGPGNTIYF	TGTGCCAGCAGCTTAGTTTATGGACAGGGACCTGGAAACACCATATATTTT
TRBJ2-5	.	15	TRBV7-6	.	CASSLRSGDQETQYF	TGTGCCAGCAGCTTACGGTCGGGGGATCAAGAGACCCAGTACTTC
TRBJ2-3	.	14	TRBV5-1	.	CASSGGRGTDTQYF	TGCGCCAGCAGCGGGGGTAGGGGGACAGATACGCAGTATTTT
TRBJ1-6	.	14	TRBV5-1	.	CASSLGADNSPLHF	TGCGCCAGCAGCTTGGGGGCTGATAATTCACCCCTCCACTTT
TRBJ1-3	.	11	TRBV29-1	.	CSVGGGNTIYF	TGCAGCGTTGGGGGAGGAAACACCATATATTTT
TRBJ2-7	TRBD1	12	TRBV19	.	CASSPQGTGEDF	TGTGCCAGTAGTCCGCAAGGGACAGGGGAGGACTTC
TRBJ1-1	.	14	TRBV4-1	.	CASSQGQLNTEAFF	TGCGCCAGCAGCCAAGGACAGCTGAACACTGAAGCTTTCTTT
TRBJ1-2	TRBD1	14	TRBV5-4	.	CASSSGQGVYGYTF	TGTGCCAGCAGCAGTGGACAGGGGGTGTATGGCTACACCTTC
TRBJ2-3	TRBD2	16	TRBV7-2	.	CASSRFGSGRTDTQYF	TGTGCCAGCAGCCGATTTGGTAGCGGGCGCACAGATACGCAGTATTTT
TRBJ2-1	TRBD2	12	TRBV5-1	.	CACGGAGLEQFF	TGCGCCTGCGGGGGGGCCGGGTTGGAGCAGTTCTTC
TRBJ1-2	.	13	TRBV5-4	.	CASSPGTAYGYTF	TGTGCCAGCAGCCCTGGGACGGCGTATGGCTACACCTTC
TRBJ1-1	.	15	TRBV4-2	.	CASSQLGVPGTEAFF	TGTGCCAGCAGCCAACTGGGCGTACCGGGGACTGAAGCTTTCTTT
TRBJ1-3	.	16	TRBV6-6	.	CASSPAGRTSGNTIYF	TGTGCCAGCAGCCCCGCGGGGAGAACGTCTGGAAACACCATATATTTT
TRBJ2-7	TRBD1	13	TRBV12-5	.	CASGAGTGSEQYF	TGTGCTAGTGGTGCAGGGACAGGGAGCGAGCAGTACTTC
TRBJ2-3	.	15	TRBV6-5	.	CASSPGTSSTDTQYF	TGTGCCAGCAGTCCGGGGACAAGTAGCACAGATACGCAGTATTTT
TRBJ2-2	.	20	TRBV4-2	.	CASSREDTPEAGTNTGELFF	TGTGCCAGCAGCCGGGAGGACACACCGGAGGCCGGAACGAACACCGGGGAGCTGTTTTTT